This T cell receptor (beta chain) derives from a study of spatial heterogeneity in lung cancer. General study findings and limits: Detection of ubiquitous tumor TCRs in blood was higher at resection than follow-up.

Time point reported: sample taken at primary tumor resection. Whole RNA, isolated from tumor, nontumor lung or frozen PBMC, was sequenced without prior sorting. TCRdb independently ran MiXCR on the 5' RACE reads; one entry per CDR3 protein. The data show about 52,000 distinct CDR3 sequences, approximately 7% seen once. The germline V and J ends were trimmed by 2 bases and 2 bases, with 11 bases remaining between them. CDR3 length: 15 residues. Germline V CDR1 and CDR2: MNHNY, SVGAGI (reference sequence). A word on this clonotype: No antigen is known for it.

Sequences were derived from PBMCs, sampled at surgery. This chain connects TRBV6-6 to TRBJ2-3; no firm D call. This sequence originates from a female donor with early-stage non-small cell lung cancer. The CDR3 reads CASSYSQHHTDTQYF. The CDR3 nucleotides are TGTGCCAGCAGTTACAGTCAGCACCACACAGATACGCAGTATTTT.